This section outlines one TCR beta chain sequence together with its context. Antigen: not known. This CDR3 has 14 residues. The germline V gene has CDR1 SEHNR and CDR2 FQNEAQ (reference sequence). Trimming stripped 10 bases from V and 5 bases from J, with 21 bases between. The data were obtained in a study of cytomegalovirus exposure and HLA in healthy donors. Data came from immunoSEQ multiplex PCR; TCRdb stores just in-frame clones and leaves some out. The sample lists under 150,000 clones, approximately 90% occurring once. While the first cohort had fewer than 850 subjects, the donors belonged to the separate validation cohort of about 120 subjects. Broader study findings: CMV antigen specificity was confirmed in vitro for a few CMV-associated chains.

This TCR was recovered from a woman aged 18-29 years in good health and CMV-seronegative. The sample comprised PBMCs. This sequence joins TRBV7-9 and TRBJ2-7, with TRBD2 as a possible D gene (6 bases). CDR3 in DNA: TGTGCCACCCCACTAGGAGGGACGCCTAACGAGCAGTACTTC. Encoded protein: CATPLGGTPNEQYF.